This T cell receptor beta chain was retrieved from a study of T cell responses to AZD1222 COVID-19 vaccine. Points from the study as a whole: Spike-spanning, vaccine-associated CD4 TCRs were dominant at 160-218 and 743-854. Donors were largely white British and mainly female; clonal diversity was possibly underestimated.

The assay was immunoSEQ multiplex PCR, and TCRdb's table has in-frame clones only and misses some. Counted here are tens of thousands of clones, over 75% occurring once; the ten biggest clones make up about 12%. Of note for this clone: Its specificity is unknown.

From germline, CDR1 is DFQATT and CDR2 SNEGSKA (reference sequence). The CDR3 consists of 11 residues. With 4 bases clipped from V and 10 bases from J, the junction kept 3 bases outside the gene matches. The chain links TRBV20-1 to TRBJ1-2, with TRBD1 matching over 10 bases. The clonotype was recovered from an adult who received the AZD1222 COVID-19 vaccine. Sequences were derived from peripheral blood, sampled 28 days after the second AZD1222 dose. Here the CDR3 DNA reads TGCAGTGCTATGGACAGGGGGGACTACACCTTC. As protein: CSAMDRGDYTF.